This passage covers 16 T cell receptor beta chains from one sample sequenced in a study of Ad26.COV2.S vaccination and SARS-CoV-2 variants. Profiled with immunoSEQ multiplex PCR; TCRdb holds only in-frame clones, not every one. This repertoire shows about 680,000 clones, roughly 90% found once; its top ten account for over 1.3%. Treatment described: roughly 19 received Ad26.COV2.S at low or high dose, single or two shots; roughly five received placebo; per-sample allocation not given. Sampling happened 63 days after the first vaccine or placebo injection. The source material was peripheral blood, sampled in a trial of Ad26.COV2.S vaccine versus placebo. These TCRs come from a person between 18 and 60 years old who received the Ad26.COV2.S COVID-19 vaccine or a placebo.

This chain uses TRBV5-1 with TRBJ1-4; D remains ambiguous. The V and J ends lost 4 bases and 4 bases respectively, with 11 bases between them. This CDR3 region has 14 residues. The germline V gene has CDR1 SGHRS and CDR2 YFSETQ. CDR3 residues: CASSANTINEKLFF. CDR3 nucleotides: TGCGCCAGCAGCGCGAACACAATTAATGAAAAACTGTTTTTT.

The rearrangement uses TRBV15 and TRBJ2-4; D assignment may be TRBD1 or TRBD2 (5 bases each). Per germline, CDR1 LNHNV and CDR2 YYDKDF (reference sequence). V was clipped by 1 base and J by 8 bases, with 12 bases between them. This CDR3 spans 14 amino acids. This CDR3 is CATSRGDGSYIQYF. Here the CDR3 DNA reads TGTGCCACCAGCAGAGGGGACGGCTCGTACATTCAGTACTTC.

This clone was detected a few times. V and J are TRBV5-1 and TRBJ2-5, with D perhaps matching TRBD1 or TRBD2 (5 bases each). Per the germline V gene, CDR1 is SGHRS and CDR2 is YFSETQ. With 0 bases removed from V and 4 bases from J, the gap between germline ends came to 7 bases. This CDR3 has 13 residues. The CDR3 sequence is CASSLAGRETQYF. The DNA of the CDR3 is TGCGCCAGCAGCTTGGCGGGGCGAGAGACCCAGTACTTC.

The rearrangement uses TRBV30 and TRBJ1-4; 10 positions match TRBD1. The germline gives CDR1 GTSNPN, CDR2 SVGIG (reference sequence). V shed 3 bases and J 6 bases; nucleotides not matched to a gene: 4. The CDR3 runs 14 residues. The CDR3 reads CAWSSGTGDEKLFF. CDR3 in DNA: TGTGCCTGGAGCTCCGGGACAGGGGATGAAAAACTGTTTTTT.

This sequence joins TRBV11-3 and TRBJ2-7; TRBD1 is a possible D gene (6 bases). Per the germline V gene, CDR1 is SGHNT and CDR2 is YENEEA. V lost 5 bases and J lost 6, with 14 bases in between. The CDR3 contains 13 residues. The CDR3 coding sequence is TGTGCCAGCAGCGCAAACAGGGTCGGCGAGCAGTACTTC. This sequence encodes CASSANRVGEQYF.

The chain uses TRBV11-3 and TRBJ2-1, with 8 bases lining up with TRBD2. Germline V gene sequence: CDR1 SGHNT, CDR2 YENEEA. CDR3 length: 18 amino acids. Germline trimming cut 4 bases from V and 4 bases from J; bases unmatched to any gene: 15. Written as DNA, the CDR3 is TGTGCCAGCAGCTACTCCAGCGAGGGACTAGAGGGTTACAATGAGCAGTTCTTC. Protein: CASSYSSEGLEGYNEQFF.

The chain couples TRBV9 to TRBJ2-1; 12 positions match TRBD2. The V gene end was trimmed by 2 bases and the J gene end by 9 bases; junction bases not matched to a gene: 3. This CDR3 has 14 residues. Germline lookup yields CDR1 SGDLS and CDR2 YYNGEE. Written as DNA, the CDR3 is TGTGCCAGCAGCGTGACTAGCGGGAGTGGTGAGCAGTTCTTC. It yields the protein CASSVTSGSGEQFF.

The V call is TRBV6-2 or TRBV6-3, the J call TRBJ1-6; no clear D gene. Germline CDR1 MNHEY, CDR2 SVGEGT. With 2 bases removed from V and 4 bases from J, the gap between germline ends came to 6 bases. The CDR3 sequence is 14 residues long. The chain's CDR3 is CASSYDGYNSPLHF. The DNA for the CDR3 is TGTGCCAGCAGTTACGACGGATATAATTCACCCCTCCACTTT.

In DNA form, the CDR3 reads TGCACCAGCAGCCAAGTGAGCGGGAGCACACACGAGCAGTACTTC. Its protein product is CTSSQVSGSTHEQYF. The rearrangement links TRBV1 to TRBJ2-7; TRBD2 is the table's D call and was not checked against the DNA. TRBV1 is tagged as a pseudogene. The CDR3 runs 15 residues.

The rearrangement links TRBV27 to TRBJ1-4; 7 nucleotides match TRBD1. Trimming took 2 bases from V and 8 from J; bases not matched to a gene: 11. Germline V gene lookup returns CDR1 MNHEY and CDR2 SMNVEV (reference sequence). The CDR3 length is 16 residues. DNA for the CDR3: TGTGCCAGCAGTTTACCTAAGACAGGGCTAGGCGAAAAACTGTTTTTT. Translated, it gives CASSLPKTGLGEKLFF.

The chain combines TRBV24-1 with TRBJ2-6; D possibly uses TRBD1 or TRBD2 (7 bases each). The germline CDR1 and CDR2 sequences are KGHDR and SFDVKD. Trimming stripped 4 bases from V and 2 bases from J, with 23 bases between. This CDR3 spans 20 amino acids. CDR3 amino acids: CATSESWGGGASPGANVLTF. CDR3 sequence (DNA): TGTGCCACCAGTGAGTCGTGGGGAGGGGGCGCCTCCCCTGGGGCCAACGTCCTGACTTTC.

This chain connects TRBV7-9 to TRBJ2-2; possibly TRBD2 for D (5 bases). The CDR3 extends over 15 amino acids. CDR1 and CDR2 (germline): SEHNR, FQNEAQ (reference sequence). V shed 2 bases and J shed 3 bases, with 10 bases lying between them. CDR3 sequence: CASSLRTLDTGELFF. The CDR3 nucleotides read TGTGCCAGCAGCTTACGGACTCTGGACACCGGGGAGCTGTTTTTT.

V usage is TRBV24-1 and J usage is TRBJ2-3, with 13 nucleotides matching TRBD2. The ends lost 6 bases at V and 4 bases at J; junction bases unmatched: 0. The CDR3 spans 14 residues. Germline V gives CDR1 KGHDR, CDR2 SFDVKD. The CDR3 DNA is TGTGCCACCAGTACTAGCGGGAGGGCAGATACGCAGTATTTT. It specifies CATSTSGRADTQYF.

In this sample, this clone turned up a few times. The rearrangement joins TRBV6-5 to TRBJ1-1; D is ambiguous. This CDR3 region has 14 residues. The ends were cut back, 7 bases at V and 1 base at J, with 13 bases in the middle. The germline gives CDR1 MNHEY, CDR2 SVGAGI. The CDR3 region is CASTITRKNTEAFF. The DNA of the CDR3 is TGTGCCAGCACTATTACCCGGAAGAACACTGAAGCTTTCTTT.

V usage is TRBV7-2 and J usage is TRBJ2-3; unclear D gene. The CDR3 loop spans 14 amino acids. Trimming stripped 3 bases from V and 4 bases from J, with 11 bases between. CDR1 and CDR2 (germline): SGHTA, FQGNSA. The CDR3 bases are TGTGCCAGCAGCTTTTTAGCAACGGCAGATACGCAGTATTTT. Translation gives CASSFLATADTQYF. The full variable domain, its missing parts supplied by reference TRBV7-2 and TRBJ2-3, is GAGVSQSPSNKVTEKGKDVELRCDPISGHTALYWYRQSLGQGLEFLIYFQGNSAPDKSGLPSDRFSAERTGGSVSTLTIQRTQQEDSAVYLCASSFLATADTQYFGPGTRLTVL.

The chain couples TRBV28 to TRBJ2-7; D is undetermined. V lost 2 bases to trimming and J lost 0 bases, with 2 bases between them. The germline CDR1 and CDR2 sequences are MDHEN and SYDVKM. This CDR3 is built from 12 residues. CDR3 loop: CASSLDSYEQYF. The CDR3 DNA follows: TGTGCCAGCAGTTTAGACTCCTACGAGCAGTACTTC.